The T cell receptor beta chain described here comes from a study of blood T cell repertoires in COVID-19. In the original analysis: Amplification of reference gene primers was used by the study to estimate nucleated cell counts. The data were produced by immunoSEQ multiplex PCR, yet TCRdb's version contains in-frame clones alone and is incomplete. D and trimming come from the DNA, and the V and J calls and clone size come from that table. The profile shows roughly 150,000 clones, about nine tenths of them singletons. CDR3 size: 15 residues. V lost 3 bases, J lost 1 base, and 3 bases stayed unmatched. Germline lookup yields CDR1 KGHSH and CDR2 LQKENI.

This clonotype originated in an elderly woman with acute or convalescent COVID-19. This chain joins TRBV18 and TRBJ1-3; 7 bases fit TRBD1. Sequencing used peripheral blood. CDR3 in amino acids: CASSPAGGSGNTIYF. For the CDR3, the DNA is TGTGCCAGCTCACCCGCAGGGGGTTCTGGAAACACCATATATTTT.